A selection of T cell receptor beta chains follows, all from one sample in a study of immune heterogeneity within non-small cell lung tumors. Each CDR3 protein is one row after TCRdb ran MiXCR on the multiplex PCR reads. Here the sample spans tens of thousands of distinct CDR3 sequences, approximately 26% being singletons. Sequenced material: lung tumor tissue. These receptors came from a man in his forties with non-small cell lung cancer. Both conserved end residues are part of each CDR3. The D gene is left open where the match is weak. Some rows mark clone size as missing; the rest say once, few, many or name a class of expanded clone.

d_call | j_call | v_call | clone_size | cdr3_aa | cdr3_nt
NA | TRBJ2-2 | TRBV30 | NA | CAWEYHAGELFF | TGTGCCTGGGAGTACCACGCCGGGGAGCTGTTTTTT
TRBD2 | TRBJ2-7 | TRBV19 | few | CASSRTSSYEQYF | TGTGCCAGTAGCCGGACTAGCTCCTACGAGCAGTACTTC
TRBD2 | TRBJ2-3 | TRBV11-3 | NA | CASSRGLAGGVDTQYF | TGTGCCAGCAGCCGGGGACTAGCGGGAGGAGTAGATACGCAGTATTTT
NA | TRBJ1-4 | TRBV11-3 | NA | CASSLQDRPNEKLFF | TGTGCCAGCAGCTTACAGGACAGACCTAATGAAAAACTGTTTTTT
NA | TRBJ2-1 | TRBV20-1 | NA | CSARGGALYNEQFF | TGCAGTGCTAGGGGGGGGGCGTTGTACAATGAGCAGTTCTTC
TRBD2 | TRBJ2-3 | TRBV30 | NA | CAWSVTRSGIADTQYF | TGTGCCTGGAGTGTAACCCGGAGCGGGATTGCAGATACGCAGTATTTT
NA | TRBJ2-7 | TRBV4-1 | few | CASSQEAWFGGSEQYF | TGCGCCAGCAGCCAAGAGGCATGGTTCGGGGGCTCCGAGCAGTACTTC
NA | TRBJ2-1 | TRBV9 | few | CASSVGGGNEQFF | TGTGCCAGCAGCGTGGGGGGAGGCAATGAGCAGTTCTTC
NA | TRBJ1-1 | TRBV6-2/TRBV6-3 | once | CDSSTGWWAFF | TGTGACAGCAGTACGGGCTGGTGGGCTTTCTTT
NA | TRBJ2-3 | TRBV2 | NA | CASSESGVIKDTEYF | TGTGCCAGCAGTGAGTCGGGAGTTATCAAAGATACGGAGTATTTT
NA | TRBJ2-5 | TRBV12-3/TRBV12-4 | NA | CASRGSSRTETQYF | TGTGCCAGTAGGGGAAGTAGCCGAACCGAGACCCAGTACTTC
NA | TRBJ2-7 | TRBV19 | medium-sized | CASSIAGVASEQYF | TGTGCCAGTAGTATAGCTGGGGTGGCGAGCGAGCAGTACTTC
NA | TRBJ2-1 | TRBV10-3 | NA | CAISWGSRAVNEQFF | TGTGCCATCAGCTGGGGTTCGAGAGCAGTCAATGAGCAGTTCTTC
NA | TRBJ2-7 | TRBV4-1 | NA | CASSQDGGSSYEQYF | TGCGCCAGCAGCCAAGATGGTGGTAGCTCCTACGAGCAGTACTTC
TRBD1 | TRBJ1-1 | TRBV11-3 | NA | CASSPDRVRVNTEAFF | TGTGCCAGCAGCCCGGACAGGGTGAGAGTGAACACTGAAGCTTTCTTT
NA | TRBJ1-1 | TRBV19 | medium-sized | CAAWGWHMNTEAFF | TGTGCCGCTTGGGGCTGGCACATGAACACTGAAGCTTTCTTT
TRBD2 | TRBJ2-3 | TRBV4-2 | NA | CASSQHSGTSWRGAITDTQYF | TGTGCCAGCAGCCAACATTCCGGGACTAGCTGGAGGGGGGCTATCACAGATACGCAGTATTTT
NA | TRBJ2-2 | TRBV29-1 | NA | CSVAVPGPSTNTGELFF | TGCAGCGTTGCCGTTCCGGGACCCTCAACGAACACCGGGGAGCTGTTTTTT
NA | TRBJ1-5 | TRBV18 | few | CASSPDWGGNQPQHF | TGTGCCAGCTCACCAGACTGGGGTGGCAATCAGCCCCAGCATTTT